This T cell receptor (beta chain) was captured by sequencing in a study of OX40 agonist ivuxolimab in advanced cancers. Findings of the study overall: Low clonal expansion, among the lowest seen, marked partial responders at 0.1-3.0 mg/kg.

The method was immunoSEQ multiplex PCR; TCRdb's version includes in-frame clones alone and lacks a portion of them. This repertoire shows tens of thousands of clones, around 88% found once; its top ten account for approximately 0.76%. This clone has just a few counts. What it binds is not known. CDR1 and CDR2 (germline): GTSNPN, SVGIG (reference sequence). The CDR3 is made up of 11 amino acids. Trimming cost V 2 bases and J 3 bases, with 1 base left between them. The gene calls are TRBV30 and TRBJ2-2; no clear D. Sequences were derived from CD4+ or CD8+ T cells sorted from blood, sampled in a trial of the OX40 agonist ivuxolimab. The TCR sequence derives from an adult with an advanced solid tumor such as melanoma, head and neck, liver or kidney cancer. This CDR3 is CAWSHTGELFF. The CDR3 nucleotides read TGTGCCTGGAGTCACACCGGGGAGCTGTTTTTT.